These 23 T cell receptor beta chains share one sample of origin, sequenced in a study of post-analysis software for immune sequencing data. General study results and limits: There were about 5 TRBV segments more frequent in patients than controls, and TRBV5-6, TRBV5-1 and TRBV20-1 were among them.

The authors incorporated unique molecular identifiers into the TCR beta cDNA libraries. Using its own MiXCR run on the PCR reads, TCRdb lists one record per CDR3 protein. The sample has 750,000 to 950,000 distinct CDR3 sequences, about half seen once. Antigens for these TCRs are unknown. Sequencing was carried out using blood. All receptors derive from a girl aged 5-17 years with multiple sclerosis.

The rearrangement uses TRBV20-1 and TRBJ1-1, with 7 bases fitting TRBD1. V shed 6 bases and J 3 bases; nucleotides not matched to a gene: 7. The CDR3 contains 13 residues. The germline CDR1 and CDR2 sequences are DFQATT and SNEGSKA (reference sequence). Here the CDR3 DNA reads TGCAGTGCCGAAGGAACAGGGGACACTGAAGCTTTCTTT. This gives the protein CSAEGTGDTEAFF.

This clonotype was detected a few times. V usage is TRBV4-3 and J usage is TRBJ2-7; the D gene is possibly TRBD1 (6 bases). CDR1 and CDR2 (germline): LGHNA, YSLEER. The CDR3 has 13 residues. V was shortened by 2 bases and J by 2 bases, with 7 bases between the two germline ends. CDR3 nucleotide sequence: TGCGCCAGCAGCCAATGGACAGCCTACGAGCAGTACTTC. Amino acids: CASSQWTAYEQYF.

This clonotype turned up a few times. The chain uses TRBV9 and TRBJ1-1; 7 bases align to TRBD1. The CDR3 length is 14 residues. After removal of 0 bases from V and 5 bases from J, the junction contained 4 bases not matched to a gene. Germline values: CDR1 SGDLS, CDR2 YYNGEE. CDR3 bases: TGTGCCAGCAGCGTAGTAGGGGGCGAGACTGAAGCTTTCTTT. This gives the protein CASSVVGGETEAFF.

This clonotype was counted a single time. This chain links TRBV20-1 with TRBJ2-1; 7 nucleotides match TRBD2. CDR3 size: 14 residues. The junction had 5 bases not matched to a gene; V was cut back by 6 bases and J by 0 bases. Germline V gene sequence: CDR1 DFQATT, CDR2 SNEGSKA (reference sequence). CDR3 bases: TGCAGTGCCCAATGGACTAGCTCCTACAATGAGCAGTTCTTC. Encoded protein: CSAQWTSSYNEQFF.

The CDR3 sequence is CTSTVEGGLPYEQYF. The DNA for the CDR3 is TGTACCTCCACTGTAGAAGGGGGCCTCCCCTACGAGCAGTACTTC. V gene TRBV2 combines with J gene TRBJ2-7; 7 nucleotides agree with TRBD1. Germline values: CDR1 SNHLY, CDR2 FYNNEI. This CDR3 spans 15 amino acids.

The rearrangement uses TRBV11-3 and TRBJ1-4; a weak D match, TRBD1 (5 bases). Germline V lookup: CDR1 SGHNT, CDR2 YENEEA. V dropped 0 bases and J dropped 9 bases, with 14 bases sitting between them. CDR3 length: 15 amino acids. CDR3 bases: TGTGCCAGCAGCTTAGATCGACAGAACCGGAAAAAACTGTTTTTT. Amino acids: CASSLDRQNRKKLFF.

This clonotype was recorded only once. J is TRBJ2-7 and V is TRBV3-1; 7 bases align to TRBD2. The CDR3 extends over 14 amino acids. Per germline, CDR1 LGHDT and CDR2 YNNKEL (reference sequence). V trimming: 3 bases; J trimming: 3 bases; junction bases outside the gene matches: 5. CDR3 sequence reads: CASSQASGYYEQYF. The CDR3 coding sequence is TGTGCCAGCAGCCAGGCTAGCGGTTACTACGAGCAGTACTTC.

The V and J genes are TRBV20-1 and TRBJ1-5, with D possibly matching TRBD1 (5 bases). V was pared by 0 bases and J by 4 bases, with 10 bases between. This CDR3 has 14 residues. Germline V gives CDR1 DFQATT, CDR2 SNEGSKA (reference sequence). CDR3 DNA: TGCAGTGCTAGAGATCTCGGGGGAAATCAGCCCCAGCATTTT. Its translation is CSARDLGGNQPQHF.

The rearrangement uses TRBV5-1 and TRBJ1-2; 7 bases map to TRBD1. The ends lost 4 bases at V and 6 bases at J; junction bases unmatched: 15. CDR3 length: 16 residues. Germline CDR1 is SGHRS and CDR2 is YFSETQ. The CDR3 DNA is TGCGCCAGCAGCACCGCGACAGGGTATGGGGAGAATGGCTACACCTTC. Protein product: CASSTATGYGENGYTF.

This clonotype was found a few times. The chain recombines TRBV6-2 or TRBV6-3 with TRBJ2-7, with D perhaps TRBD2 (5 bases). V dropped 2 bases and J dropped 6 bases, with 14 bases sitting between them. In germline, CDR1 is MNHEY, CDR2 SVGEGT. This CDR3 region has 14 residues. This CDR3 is CASSYPARGAEQYF. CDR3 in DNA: TGTGCCAGCAGTTACCCGGCCCGGGGAGCCGAGCAGTACTTC.

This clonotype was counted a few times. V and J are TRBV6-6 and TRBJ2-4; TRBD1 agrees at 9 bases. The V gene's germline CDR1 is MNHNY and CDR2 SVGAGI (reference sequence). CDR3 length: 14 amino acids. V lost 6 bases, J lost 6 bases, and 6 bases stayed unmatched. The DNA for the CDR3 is TGTGCCAGCAGAAACGGACAGGGGAGAAACATTCAGTACTTC. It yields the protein CASRNGQGRNIQYF.

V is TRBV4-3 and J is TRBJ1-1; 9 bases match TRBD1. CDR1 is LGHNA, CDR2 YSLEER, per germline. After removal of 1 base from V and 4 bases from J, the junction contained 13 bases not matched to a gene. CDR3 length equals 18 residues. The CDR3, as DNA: TGCGCCAGCAGCCAAGGCCCGGGACAGGGAGGTAGTGGCACTGAAGCTTTCTTT. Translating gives CASSQGPGQGGSGTEAFF.

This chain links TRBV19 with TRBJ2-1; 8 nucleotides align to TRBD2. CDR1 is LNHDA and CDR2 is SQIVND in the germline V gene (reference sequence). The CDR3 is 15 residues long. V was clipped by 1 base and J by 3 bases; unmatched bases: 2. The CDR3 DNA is TGTGCCAGTAGTATAGGGACTAGCTACTACAATGAGCAGTTCTTC. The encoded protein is CASSIGTSYYNEQFF.

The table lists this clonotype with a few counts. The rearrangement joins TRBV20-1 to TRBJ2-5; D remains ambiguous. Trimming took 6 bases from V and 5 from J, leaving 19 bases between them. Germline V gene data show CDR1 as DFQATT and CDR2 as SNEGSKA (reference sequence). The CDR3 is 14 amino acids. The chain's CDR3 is CSAVKQTDGETQYF. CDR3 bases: TGCAGTGCAGTCAAACAAACGGACGGGGAGACCCAGTACTTC.

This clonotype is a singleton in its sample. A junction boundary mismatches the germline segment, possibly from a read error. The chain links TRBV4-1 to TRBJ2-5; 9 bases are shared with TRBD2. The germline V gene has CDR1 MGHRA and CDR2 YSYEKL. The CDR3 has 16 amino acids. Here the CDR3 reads CASTQITAGGQETQYF. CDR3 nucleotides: TGCGCCAGCACCCAAATTACAGCGGGAGGCCAAGAGACCCAGTACTTC.

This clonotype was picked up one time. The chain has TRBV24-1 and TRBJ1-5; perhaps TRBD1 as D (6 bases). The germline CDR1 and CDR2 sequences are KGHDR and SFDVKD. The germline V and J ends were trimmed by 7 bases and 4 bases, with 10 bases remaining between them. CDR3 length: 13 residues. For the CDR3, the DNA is TGTGCCACCAGGGGGGCAGGGAATCAGCCCCAGCATTTT. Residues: CATRGAGNQPQHF.

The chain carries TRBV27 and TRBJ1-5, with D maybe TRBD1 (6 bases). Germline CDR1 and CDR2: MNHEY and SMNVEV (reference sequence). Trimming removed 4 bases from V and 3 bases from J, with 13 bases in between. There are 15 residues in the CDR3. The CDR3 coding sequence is TGTGCCAGCAGTTCCCGTAGGGGGGCCAATCAGCCCCAGCATTTT. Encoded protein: CASSSRRGANQPQHF.

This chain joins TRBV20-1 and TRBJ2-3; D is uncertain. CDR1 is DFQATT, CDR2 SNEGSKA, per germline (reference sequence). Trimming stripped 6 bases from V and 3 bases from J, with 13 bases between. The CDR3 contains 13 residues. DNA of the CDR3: TGCAGTGCCCTCGAGAGGCAGACAGATACGCAGTATTTT. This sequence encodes CSALERQTDTQYF.

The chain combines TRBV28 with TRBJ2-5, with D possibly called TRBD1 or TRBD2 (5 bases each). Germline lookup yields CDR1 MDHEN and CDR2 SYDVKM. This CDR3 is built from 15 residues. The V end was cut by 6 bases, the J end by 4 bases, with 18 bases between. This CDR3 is CASRPPGTPGETQYF. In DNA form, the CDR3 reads TGTGCCAGCAGGCCCCCGGGGACCCCGGGAGAGACCCAGTACTTC.

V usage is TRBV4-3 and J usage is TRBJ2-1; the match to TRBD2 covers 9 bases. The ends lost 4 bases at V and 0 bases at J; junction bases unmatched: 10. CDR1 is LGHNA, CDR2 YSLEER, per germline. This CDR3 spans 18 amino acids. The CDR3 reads CASSRHQGLASSYNEQFF. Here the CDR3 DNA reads TGCGCCAGCAGCCGGCACCAGGGACTAGCCAGCTCCTACAATGAGCAGTTCTTC.

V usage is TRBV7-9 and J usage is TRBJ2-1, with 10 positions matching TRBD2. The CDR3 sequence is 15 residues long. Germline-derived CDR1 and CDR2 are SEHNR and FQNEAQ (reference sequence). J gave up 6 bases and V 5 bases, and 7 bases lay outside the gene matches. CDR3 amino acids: CASSGSGRAGNEQFF. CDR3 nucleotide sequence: TGTGCCAGCAGCGGGAGCGGGAGGGCCGGCAATGAGCAGTTCTTC.

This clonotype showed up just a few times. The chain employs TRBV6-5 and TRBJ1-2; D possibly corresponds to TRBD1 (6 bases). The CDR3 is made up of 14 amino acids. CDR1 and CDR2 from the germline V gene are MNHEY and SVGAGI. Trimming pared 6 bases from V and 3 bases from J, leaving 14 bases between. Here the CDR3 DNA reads TGTGCCAGCAGAGAGGTTGGGGGGCACTATGGCTACACCTTC. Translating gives CASREVGGHYGYTF.

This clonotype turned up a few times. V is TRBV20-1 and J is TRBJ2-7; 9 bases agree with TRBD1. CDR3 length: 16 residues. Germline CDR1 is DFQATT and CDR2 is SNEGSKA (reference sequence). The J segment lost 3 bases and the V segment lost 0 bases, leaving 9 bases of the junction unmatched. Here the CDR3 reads CSARDHVRTGVYEQYF. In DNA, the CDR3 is TGCAGTGCTAGAGATCACGTCCGGACAGGGGTCTACGAGCAGTACTTC.